What follows are 4 T cell receptor beta chains derived from one specimen sequenced in a study of control samples from healthy donors and cancer patients. Using immunoSEQ multiplex PCR, the repertoire was profiled, and TCRdb retains in-frame clones only, with some absent. The top ten clones hold roughly 2.1% of a sample with 130,000 or so clones, 92% of them seen once. The sequencing sample was made of blood. Source of these receptors: a woman aged 50 to 65 in good health.

The V and J genes are TRBV10-3 and TRBJ1-5; a possible D gene is TRBD1 (6 bases). The CDR3 contains 13 residues. The V end was cut by 8 bases, the J end by 8 bases, with 16 bases between. CDR1 is ENHRY, CDR2 SYGVKD, per germline. The DNA for the CDR3 is TGTGCCATCGGTCCAGGGGCTAGGGAGCCCCAGCATTTT. It codes for CAIGPGAREPQHF.

This rearrangement joins TRBV12-3 or TRBV12-4 to TRBJ1-1; no clear D. Deletions cut 0 bases from V and 7 bases from J, with 6 bases between. CDR3 length: 12 amino acids. The CDR3 DNA sequence: TGTGCCAGCAGTTTAGCACAGCTTGAAGCTTTCTTT. It translates to CASSLAQLEAFF.

The chain has TRBV10-1 and TRBJ1-1; no firm D call. V lost 0 bases to trimming and J lost 5 bases, with 7 bases between them. This CDR3 has 13 amino acids. Germline V gene lookup returns CDR1 WNHNN and CDR2 SYGVQD (reference sequence). The CDR3 DNA reads as TGCGCCAGCAGTGAGTCATCTCGGACTGAAGCTTTCTTT. Translating gives CASSESSRTEAFF.

The rearrangement uses TRBV28 and TRBJ1-1; 8 positions match TRBD1. The CDR3 is 13 residues long. J gave up 7 bases and V 6 bases, and 7 bases lay outside the gene matches. Germline V gene lookup returns CDR1 MDHEN and CDR2 SYDVKM. CDR3 nucleotide sequence: TGTGCCAGCAGAACTCCGGACAGGGTTGAAGCTTTCTTT. This gives the protein CASRTPDRVEAFF.